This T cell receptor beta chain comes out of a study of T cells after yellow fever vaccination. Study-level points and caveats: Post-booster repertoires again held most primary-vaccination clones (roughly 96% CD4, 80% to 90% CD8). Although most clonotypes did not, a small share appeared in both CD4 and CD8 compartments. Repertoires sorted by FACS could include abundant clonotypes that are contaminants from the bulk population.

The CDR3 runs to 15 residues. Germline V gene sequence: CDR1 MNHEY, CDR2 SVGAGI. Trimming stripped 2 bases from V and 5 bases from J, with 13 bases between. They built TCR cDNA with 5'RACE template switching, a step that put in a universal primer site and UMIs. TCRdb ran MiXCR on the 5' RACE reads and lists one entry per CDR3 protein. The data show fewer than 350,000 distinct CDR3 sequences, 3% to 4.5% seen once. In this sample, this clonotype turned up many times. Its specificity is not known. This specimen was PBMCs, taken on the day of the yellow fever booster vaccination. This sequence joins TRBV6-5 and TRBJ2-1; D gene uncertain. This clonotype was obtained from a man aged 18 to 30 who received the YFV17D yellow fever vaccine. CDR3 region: CASSYKSPANNEQFF. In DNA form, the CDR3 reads TGTGCCAGCAGTTACAAGAGCCCCGCTAACAATGAGCAGTTCTTC.